This T cell receptor (beta chain) was recorded in a study of post-analysis software for immune sequencing data. General study points: A few TRBV segments appeared more often in patients than in controls, and TRBV5-6, TRBV5-1 and TRBV20-1 were among these. The study found significantly lower normalized Chao1 diversity in multiple sclerosis patients than in controls.

cDNA libraries of TCR beta carried unique molecular identifiers. A single record per CDR3 protein comes from TCRdb applying MiXCR to the PCR reads. Of roughly 700,000 distinct CDR3 sequences detected, 30% appear once; the ten largest clones hold more than 0.55%. The J segment lost 8 bases and the V segment lost 4 bases, leaving 8 bases of the junction unmatched. Germline V gene sequence: CDR1 SGDLS, CDR2 YYNGEE. This CDR3 has 14 amino acids. This clonotype showed up just a few times. Its antigen is unidentified. Sequencing used blood. This rearrangement joins TRBV9 to TRBJ2-1; 8 bases agree with TRBD2. This sequence was found in a girl between 5 and 17 years old with multiple sclerosis. The CDR3 DNA sequence: TGTGCCAGCAGCCCGGGGGGGGGGATCGATGAGCAGTTCTTC. Amino acid sequence: CASSPGGGIDEQFF.